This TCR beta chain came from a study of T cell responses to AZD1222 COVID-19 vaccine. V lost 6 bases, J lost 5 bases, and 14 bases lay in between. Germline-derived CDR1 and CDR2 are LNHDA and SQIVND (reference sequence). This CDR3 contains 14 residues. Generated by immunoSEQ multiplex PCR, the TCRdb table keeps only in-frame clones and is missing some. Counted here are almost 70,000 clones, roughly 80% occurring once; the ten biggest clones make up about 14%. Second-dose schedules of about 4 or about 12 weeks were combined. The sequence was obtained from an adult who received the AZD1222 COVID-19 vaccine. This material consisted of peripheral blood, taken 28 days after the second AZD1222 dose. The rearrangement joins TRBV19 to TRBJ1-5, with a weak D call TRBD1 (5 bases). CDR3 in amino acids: CASRGELLDQPQHF. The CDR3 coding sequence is TGTGCCAGTAGGGGGGAGCTATTGGATCAGCCCCAGCATTTT.